Listed below are T cell receptor beta chains from one sample, sequenced in a study of cytotoxic CD8 clonotypes in ibrutinib-treated CLL. Profiling relied on immunoSEQ multiplex PCR, and the TCRdb table lists in-frame clones only, not all of them. The sample has approximately 60,000 clones; 55% to 65% are singletons. The sequences come from PBMCs, collected after 24 months of ibrutinib treatment. The receptors stem from a human donor with chronic lymphocytic leukemia. Each CDR3 is given with its conserved first and last residue. D genes are given only for firm matches. The size field is filled for only some rows; it gives once, few, many or a size class.

J	D	size	V	CDR3	DNA
TRBJ2-3	NA	NA	TRBV7-9	CASSSDRPTDTQYF	TGTGCCAGCAGCTCCGACCGACCCACAGATACGCAGTATTTT
TRBJ1-1	NA	NA	TRBV5-1	CASSLGPNTEAFF	TGCGCCAGCAGCTTGGGGCCCAACACTGAAGCTTTCTTT
TRBJ2-7	NA	NA	TRBV2	CASRVCRQGGCEQYF	TGTGCCAGCAGGGTCTGCCGGCAGGGAGGATGCGAGCAGTACTTC
TRBJ2-5	TRBD1	many	TRBV6-5	CASSYSGQGRGETQYF	TGTGCCAGCAGTTACTCTGGACAGGGAAGAGGGGAGACCCAGTACTTC
TRBJ1-5	NA	NA	TRBV13	CASSFGGNSNQPQHF	TGTGCCAGCAGCTTCGGGGGGAATAGCAATCAGCCCCAGCATTTT
TRBJ2-1	NA	NA	TRBV2	CASREDSYNEQFF	TGTGCCAGCAGGGAGGACTCCTACAATGAGCAGTTCTTC
TRBJ1-1	NA	few	TRBV6-1	CASSEVRDTEAFF	TGTGCCAGCAGTGAAGTAAGGGACACTGAAGCTTTCTTT
TRBJ2-5	NA	large	TRBV7-2	CASSRVLRGQETQYF	TGTGCCAGCAGCCGGGTTTTGCGGGGCCAAGAGACCCAGTACTTC
TRBJ1-6	NA	many	TRBV6-5	CASSPGEERNSPLHF	TGTGCCAGCAGTCCCGGGGAGGAGCGGAATTCACCCCTCCACTTT
TRBJ2-3	TRBD2	NA	TRBV5-6	CASSPMGGSSTDTQYF	TGTGCCAGCAGCCCCATGGGCGGGAGCAGCACAGATACGCAGTATTTT
TRBJ2-1	NA	NA	TRBV14	CASSNIGVAADNEQFF	TGTGCCAGCAGTAATATTGGGGTTGCAGCTGACAATGAGCAGTTCTTC
TRBJ2-7	NA	NA	TRBV7-8	CASSLVHEQYF	TGTGCCAGCAGCTTAGTCCACGAGCAGTACTTC
TRBJ2-5	TRBD2	few	TRBV14	CASSRPSGSGSLETQYF	TGTGCCAGCAGCCGGCCCTCCGGTAGCGGGAGTTTGGAGACCCAGTACTTC
TRBJ2-7	NA	NA	TRBV7-8	CASSLGTGLGTYEQYF	TGTGCCAGCAGCTTAGGCACCGGCCTGGGGACCTACGAGCAGTACTTC
TRBJ2-2	TRBD2	NA	TRBV30	CASGGDWEYTGELFF	TGTGCCTCGGGGGGGGACTGGGAATACACCGGGGAGCTGTTTTTT
TRBJ2-3	NA	NA	TRBV5-6	CASSLEGGPTDTQYF	TGTGCCAGCAGCTTAGAAGGGGGTCCCACAGATACGCAGTATTTT
TRBJ2-1	TRBD2	many	TRBV19	CASGRGTQFF	TGTGCCAGTGGGCGGGGGACGCAGTTCTTC
TRBJ2-1	TRBD2	few	TRBV19	CASSIFSSGAGNEQFF	TGTGCCAGTAGTATTTTTTCTAGCGGGGCCGGAAATGAGCAGTTCTTC
TRBJ1-2	NA	NA	TRBV6-1	CASSGRSYTF	TGTGCCAGCAGCGGAAGGAGCTACACCTTC
TRBJ2-2	TRBD1	NA	TRBV19	CASSIQRSETGGTGELFF	TGTGCCAGTAGTATTCAACGGTCGGAGACAGGGGGCACCGGGGAGCTGTTTTTT
TRBJ1-2	NA	few	TRBV5-1	CASSLGGQHLYGYTF	TGCGCCAGCAGCTTGGGAGGACAGCACCTCTATGGCTACACCTTC
TRBJ1-1	NA	once	TRBV6-5	CASGGLGAFF	TGTGCCAGCGGGGGGTTGGGCGCTTTCTTT
TRBJ1-5	NA	NA	TRBV18	CASSPTRQTNQPQHF	TGTGCCAGCTCACCAACTCGACAGACCAATCAGCCCCAGCATTTT
TRBJ2-1	NA	NA	TRBV19	CASSIFSSSVGGEQFF	TGTGCCAGTAGTATTTTCTCGTCGTCGGTTGGCGGTGAGCAGTTCTTC
TRBJ1-5	TRBD1	NA	TRBV29-1	CSAGQGSDQPQHF	TGCAGCGCAGGACAGGGGAGTGATCAGCCCCAGCATTTT
TRBJ2-2	TRBD2	few	TRBV7-2	CASSSRRTSGNTGELFF	TGTGCCAGCAGCTCCCGCCGGACTAGCGGAAACACCGGGGAGCTGTTTTTT
TRBJ2-3	NA	NA	TRBV7-9	CASSLADGDTQYF	TGTGCCAGCAGCTTAGCCGACGGAGATACGCAGTATTTT
TRBJ1-4	NA	NA	TRBV15	CATTQDRGQDEKLFF	TGTGCCACCACCCAGGATCGGGGCCAGGACGAAAAACTGTTTTTT
TRBJ1-4	TRBD1	few	TRBV27	CATRQGAREKLFF	TGTGCCACCCGACAGGGGGCGAGGGAAAAACTGTTTTTT
TRBJ1-2	NA	NA	TRBV6-1	CASSEAEGVYGYTF	TGTGCCAGCAGTGAAGCAGAGGGGGTCTACGGCTACACCTTC
TRBJ1-2	TRBD1	NA	TRBV6-5	CASAATGGTGGYTF	TGTGCCAGCGCCGCGACAGGGGGCACGGGTGGCTACACCTTC
TRBJ1-3	TRBD1	NA	TRBV11-2	CASRAPGGTSGNTIYF	TGTGCCAGCAGAGCCCCAGGGGGCACCTCTGGAAACACCATATATTTT
TRBJ1-5	TRBD1	many	TRBV19	CASSLQGGTNQPQHF	TGTGCCAGTAGTTTACAGGGGGGGACCAATCAGCCCCAGCATTTT
TRBJ2-2	NA	NA	TRBV10-3	CAISGARVFPTAGELFF	TGTGCCATCAGTGGGGCGAGGGTATTCCCGACGGCCGGGGAGCTGTTTTTT
TRBJ2-7	TRBD1	few	TRBV11-2	CASSLVGTGDGEQYF	TGTGCCAGCAGCTTAGTGGGGACAGGGGATGGCGAGCAGTACTTC
TRBJ2-7	NA	NA	TRBV7-8	CASSLGQPYEQYF	TGTGCCAGCAGCTTAGGACAGCCCTACGAGCAGTACTTC
TRBJ1-1	NA	many	TRBV7-9	CASSLGPQNTEAFF	TGTGCCAGCAGCTTGGGACCGCAGAACACTGAAGCTTTCTTT
TRBJ1-5	TRBD1	NA	TRBV19	CASSSTGGKQPQHF	TGTGCCAGTAGTAGTACAGGGGGGAAACAGCCCCAGCATTTT
TRBJ2-7	TRBD1	NA	TRBV7-9	CASSSLGQGPSYEQYF	TGTGCCAGCAGCTCATTGGGACAGGGACCTTCCTACGAGCAGTACTTC
TRBJ2-7	TRBD1	NA	TRBV6-5	CASSYVGTGATYEQYF	TGTGCCAGCAGTTACGTAGGGACAGGGGCCACCTACGAGCAGTACTTC
TRBJ2-5	TRBD1	NA	TRBV7-9	CASSPGTGRETQYF	TGTGCCAGCAGCCCTGGGACAGGGCGAGAGACCCAGTACTTC
TRBJ2-3	NA	few	TRBV28	CASSPPRRDTQYF	TGTGCCAGCAGCCCCCCCCGGCGGGATACGCAGTATTTT
TRBJ1-1	NA	NA	TRBV19	CASSPGATEAFF	TGTGCCAGTAGTCCGGGGGCTACTGAAGCTTTCTTT
TRBJ1-1	NA	NA	TRBV7-8	CASSPREGGTEAFF	TGTGCCAGCAGCCCGCGGGAGGGTGGCACTGAAGCTTTCTTT
TRBJ2-1	TRBD2	once	TRBV5-8	CASRLPGLASNEQFF	TGTGCCAGCAGACTCCCGGGACTAGCGTCGAATGAGCAGTTCTTC
TRBJ2-7	NA	NA	TRBV7-6	CASSSQGRVLNEQYF	TGTGCCAGCAGCTCCCAGGGTCGTGTACTTAACGAGCAGTACTTC
TRBJ2-3	NA	NA	TRBV12-1	CASSFVRLAGLMANTQYF	TGTGCCAGCAGCTTTGTTAGACTAGCGGGGCTTATGGCGAATACGCAGTATTTT
TRBJ2-6	TRBD2	NA	TRBV4-2	CASSQGGGGVGANVLTF	TGTGCCAGCAGCCAAGGAGGCGGGGGAGTCGGGGCCAACGTCCTGACTTTC
TRBJ2-5	NA	many	TRBV4-2	CASSQGSETQYF	TGTGCCAGCAGCCAAGGATCAGAGACCCAGTACTTC